A selection of T cell receptor beta chains follows, all from one sample in a study of technical replicates of blood from a handful of donors. Using immunoSEQ multiplex PCR, the repertoire was profiled, and TCRdb retains in-frame clones only, with some absent. The sample holds about 56,000 clones; 93% are singletons and the top ten take about 4%. The sample taken for sequencing was PBMCs. These receptors all come from a human donor in good health. Some clones in this sample may be carry-over from other donors' samples. Both conserved end residues are part of each CDR3. A D gene is named only where the DNA matches it firmly. Clone size appears in some rows only: once, few, many, or a class for an expanded clone.

clone_size	v_call	d_call	j_call	cdr3_aa	cdr3_nt
NA	TRBV7-2	NA	TRBJ2-1	CASSLGRGRQDNEQFF	TGTGCCAGCAGCTTAGGCAGGGGCAGGCAGGACAATGAGCAGTTCTTC
NA	TRBV10-3	NA	TRBJ2-7	CATTPGGEQYF	TGTGCCACAACCCCCGGGGGCGAGCAGTACTTC
NA	TRBV4-1	TRBD2	TRBJ2-5	CASTSGSGRMETQYF	TGCGCCAGCACCTCCGGGTCCGGGAGGATGGAGACCCAGTACTTC
NA	TRBV2	NA	TRBJ1-2	CASSSDSYYGYTF	TGTGCCAGCAGTTCGGACAGCTACTATGGCTACACCTTC
once	TRBV7-9	NA	TRBJ2-1	CASSTRGSSYNEQFF	TGTGCCAGCAGCACAAGGGGGAGCTCCTACAATGAGCAGTTCTTC
NA	TRBV7-2	TRBD2	TRBJ2-1	CASSLGGGAFNEQFF	TGTGCCAGCAGCTTGGGCGGGGGGGCTTTCAATGAGCAGTTCTTC
NA	TRBV5-1	NA	TRBJ2-5	CASSRGGGLQETQYF	TGCGCCAGCAGCCGTGGGGGGGGCCTACAAGAGACCCAGTACTTC
NA	TRBV4-3	NA	TRBJ2-1	CASSLDYPFPNEQFF	TGCGCCAGCAGCCTAGACTATCCGTTCCCGAATGAGCAGTTCTTC
NA	TRBV4-1	NA	TRBJ2-5	CASSQSAGAPWETQYF	TGCGCCAGCAGCCAGTCTGCGGGGGCCCCCTGGGAGACCCAGTACTTC
NA	TRBV30	NA	TRBJ2-7	CAWSVLASTAYEQYF	TGTGCCTGGAGTGTACTGGCTAGCACGGCTTACGAGCAGTACTTC
NA	TRBV19	TRBD2	TRBJ2-5	CASSPTAGGETQYF	TGTGCCAGTAGCCCTACCGCGGGAGGGGAGACCCAGTACTTC